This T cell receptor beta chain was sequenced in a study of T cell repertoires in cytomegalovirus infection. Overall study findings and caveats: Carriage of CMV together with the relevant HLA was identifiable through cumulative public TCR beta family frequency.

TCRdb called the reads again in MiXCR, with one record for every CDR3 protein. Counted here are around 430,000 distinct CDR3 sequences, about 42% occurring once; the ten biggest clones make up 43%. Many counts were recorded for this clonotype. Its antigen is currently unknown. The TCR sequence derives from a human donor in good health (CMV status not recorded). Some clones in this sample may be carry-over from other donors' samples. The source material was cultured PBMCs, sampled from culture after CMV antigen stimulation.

The CDR3 nucleotides read TGTGCCAGCAGCCCCCAGGGGGTGGGCACTGAAGCTTTCTTT. This codes for CASSPQGVGTEAFF. This chain connects TRBV7-2 to TRBJ1-1, with 7 nucleotides matching TRBD1. The germline gives CDR1 SGHTA, CDR2 FQGNSA. V shed 5 bases, J shed 4 bases, and the junction held 7 bases outside the gene matches. CDR3 length equals 14 residues.